A single sample is the source of the 3 T cell receptor beta chains below, sequenced in a study of T cell clusters in autoimmune cytopenias. Roughly 38,000 genome equivalents of blood DNA were amplified for TRB. TRB was amplified by touch-down multiplex PCR, primer pools A and B combined. TCRdb derives one entry per CDR3 protein from the multiplex PCR reads, leaving out DNA. The sample table includes some 6,000 distinct CDR3 sequences. The sample was peripheral blood. The receptor set was obtained from a human donor with an autoimmune cytopenia or autoimmune hepatitis (not recorded which).

According to its frequency, this clonotype is large. The chain uses TRBV29-1 and TRBJ2-2; TCRdb reports TRBD1, a call that lacks DNA to check it against. Looked up from germline, CDR1 is SQVTM and CDR2 is ANQGSEA. This CDR3 region has 14 residues. The CDR3 reads CSVEGRGGTGELFF.

V usage is TRBV6-5 and J usage is TRBJ1-4; TCRdb designates TRBD1, a call that cannot be tested without DNA. The CDR3 covers 14 residues. CDR1 is MNHEY and CDR2 is SVGAGI in the germline V gene. The CDR3 sequence: CASSDGQGSEKLFF.

V usage is TRBV28 and J usage is TRBJ1-4; the TCRdb D gene call, TRBD1, has no DNA to confirm it. This CDR3 is 15 amino acids long. Germline V gene sequence: CDR1 MDHEN, CDR2 SYDVKM. CDR3 region: CASSLEAGEHEKLFF.